This T cell receptor beta chain is from a study of shared clonotypes between healthy human individuals. General study findings and limits: It was the non-shared clonotypes that had lower generation probabilities than clonotypes shared by all four donors.

Sequenced by immunoSEQ multiplex PCR; TCRdb stores in-frame clones only, minus some. The sample carries some 1,100,000 clones, approximately 78% recorded once. In regard to this clone: The antigen remains unidentified.

The origin of this receptor is a man aged 18 to 35 in good health. Some clones in this sample may be carry-over from other donors' samples. Specimen: memory CD4+ T cells from PBMCs. This sample's subset: CD45RA-negative fraction.

CDR3 amino acids: CASSQPPHTIYF. In nucleotides, the CDR3 is TGCGCCAGCAGCCAACCCCCCCACACCATATATTTT. This chain links TRBV4-3 with TRBJ1-3; D call uncertain. V lost 2 bases and J 8 bases, leaving 7 bases between the germline ends. Germline V CDR1 and CDR2: LGHNA, YSLEER. The CDR3 loop spans 12 amino acids.